The 5 T cell receptor beta chains below all came from one sample that was sequenced in a study of blood T cell repertoires in COVID-19. The table came from immunoSEQ multiplex PCR; TCRdb's copy has only in-frame clones and leaves some out. The sample shows 250,000 to 300,000 clones, 85% to 90% of them seen only once. Source material: peripheral blood. Receptors originate from a woman in her 40s with acute or convalescent COVID-19.

CDR3 amino acids: CASSLQGARDGNTIYF. CDR3 DNA sequence: TGCGCCAGCAGCTTGCAGGGGGCTAGAGATGGAAACACCATATATTTT. The rearrangement joins TRBV5-1 to TRBJ1-3, with TRBD1 matching over 8 bases. Unmatched junction bases numbered 6, after V lost 1 base and J lost 3 bases. This CDR3 comprises 16 residues. The germline gives CDR1 SGHRS, CDR2 YFSETQ.

In nucleotides, the CDR3 is TGTGCCAGCAGCTCCGGGACAGTCTATAGCACTGAAGCTTTCTTT. Translation: CASSSGTVYSTEAFF. The chain is built from TRBV7-9 and TRBJ1-1, with TRBD1 identical over 7 bases. In germline, CDR1 is SEHNR, CDR2 FQNEAQ (reference sequence). After removal of 4 bases from V and 4 bases from J, the junction contained 9 bases not matched to a gene. This CDR3 region has 15 residues.

This rearrangement joins TRBV11-2 to TRBJ2-3; TRBD2 matches at 8 bases. The V segment lost 5 bases and the J segment 8 bases; nucleotides outside the gene matches: 15. The V gene's germline CDR1 is SGHAT and CDR2 FQNNGV. The CDR3 covers 16 residues. In DNA form, the CDR3 reads TGTGCCAGCAGCCCCCCCGTAGGCGGGGGGAGCGGTACGCAGTATTTT. Amino acids: CASSPPVGGGSGTQYF.

V usage is TRBV6-5 and J usage is TRBJ2-7, with D perhaps TRBD1 (5 bases). The CDR3 is made up of 13 amino acids. V was cut by 5 bases and J by 1 base, with 9 bases left in between. Looked up from germline, CDR1 is MNHEY and CDR2 is SVGAGI. DNA for the CDR3: TGTGCCAGCAGTCAGGGTGAGTCCTACGAGCAGTACGTC. Encoded protein: CASSQGESYEQYV.

This clone was detected once. The gene calls are TRBV5-4 and TRBJ2-1, with 12 bases matching TRBD2. Unmatched junction bases numbered 4, after V lost 3 bases and J lost 6 bases. Germline-derived CDR1 and CDR2 are SGHNT and YYREEE (reference sequence). The CDR3 is made up of 15 amino acids. The CDR3 here is CASSSGLAGPNEQFF. CDR3 sequence (DNA): TGTGCCAGCAGCTCGGGACTAGCGGGTCCCAATGAGCAGTTCTTC.